This T cell receptor (beta chain) was observed in a study of blood T cell repertoires in COVID-19. Turning to the study itself: Researchers got acute and convalescent COVID-19 samples from the United States, Italy and Spain. Nucleic acid was either cDNA or gDNA, and it came from T cells, B-cell-depleted T cells, or PBMCs.

In the original analysis: Scientists estimated how many nucleated cells there were by amplifying reference gene primers. Clones were sequenced by immunoSEQ multiplex PCR, and TCRdb holds only the in-frame ones, with some missing. V, J and clone size derive from that table, while D and trimming were established from the DNA sequence. The sample lists fewer than 110,000 clones; 89% were seen once. This sequence originates from a woman in her sixties with acute or convalescent COVID-19. The sequencing input was peripheral blood.

The CDR3 spells CASSFVAGAYNEQFF. The DNA for the CDR3 is TGTGCCAGCAGCTTTGTAGCGGGGGCCTACAATGAGCAGTTCTTC. The chain is built from TRBV5-4 and TRBJ2-1, with 9 bases lining up with TRBD2. The CDR3 runs to 15 residues. Germline CDR1 SGHNT, CDR2 YYREEE (reference sequence). V lost 2 bases, J lost 2 bases, and 2 bases stayed unmatched.